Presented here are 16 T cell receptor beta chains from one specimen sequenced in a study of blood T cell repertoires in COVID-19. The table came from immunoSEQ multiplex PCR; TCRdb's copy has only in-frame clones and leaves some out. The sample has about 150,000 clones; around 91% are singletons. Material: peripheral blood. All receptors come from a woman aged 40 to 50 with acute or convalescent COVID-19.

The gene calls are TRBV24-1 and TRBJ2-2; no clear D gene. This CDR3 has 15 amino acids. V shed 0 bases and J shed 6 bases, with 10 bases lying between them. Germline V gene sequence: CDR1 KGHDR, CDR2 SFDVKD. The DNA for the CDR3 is TGTGCCACCAGTGATTTGTTCAGGTCCCCCGGGGAGCTGTTTTTT. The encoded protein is CATSDLFRSPGELFF.

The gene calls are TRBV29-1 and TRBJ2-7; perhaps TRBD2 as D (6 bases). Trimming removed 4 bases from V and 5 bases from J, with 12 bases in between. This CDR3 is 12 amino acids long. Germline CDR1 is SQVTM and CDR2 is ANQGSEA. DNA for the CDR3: TGCAGCGTTGTAAAGGACTACGACGAGCAGTACTTC. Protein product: CSVVKDYDEQYF.

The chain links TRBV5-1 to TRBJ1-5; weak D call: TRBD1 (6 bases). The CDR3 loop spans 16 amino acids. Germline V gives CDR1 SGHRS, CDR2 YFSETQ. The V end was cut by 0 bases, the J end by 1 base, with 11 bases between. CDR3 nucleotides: TGCGCCAGCAGCTTGGTCACCACAGGGAGCAATCAGCCCCAGCATTTT. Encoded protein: CASSLVTTGSNQPQHF. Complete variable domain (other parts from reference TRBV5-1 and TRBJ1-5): KAGVTQTPRYLIKTRGQQVTLSCSPISGHRSVSWYQQTPGQGLQFLFEYFSETQRNKGNFPGRFSGRQFSNSRSEMNVSTLELGDSALYLCASSLVTTGSNQPQHFGDGTRLSIL.

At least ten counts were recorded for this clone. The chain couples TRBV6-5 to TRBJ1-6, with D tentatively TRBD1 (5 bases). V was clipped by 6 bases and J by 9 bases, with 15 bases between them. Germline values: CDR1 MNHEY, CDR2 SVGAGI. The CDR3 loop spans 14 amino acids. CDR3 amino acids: CASSRQGKSSPLHF. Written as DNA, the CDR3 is TGTGCCAGCAGCCGCCAGGGAAAGAGTTCACCCCTCCACTTT.

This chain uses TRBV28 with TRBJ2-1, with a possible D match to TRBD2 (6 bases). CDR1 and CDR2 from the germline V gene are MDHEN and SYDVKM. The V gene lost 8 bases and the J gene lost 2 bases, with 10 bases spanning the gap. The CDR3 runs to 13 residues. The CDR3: CASRRDTYNEQFF. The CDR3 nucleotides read TGTGCCAGCCGGCGGGATACCTACAATGAGCAGTTCTTC.

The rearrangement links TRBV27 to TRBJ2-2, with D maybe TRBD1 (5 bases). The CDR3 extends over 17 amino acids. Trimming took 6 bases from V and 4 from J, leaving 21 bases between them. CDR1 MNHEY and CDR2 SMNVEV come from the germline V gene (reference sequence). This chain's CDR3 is CASSRIVGVSSTGELFF. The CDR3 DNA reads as TGTGCCAGCAGCAGAATTGTAGGGGTTTCATCCACCGGGGAGCTGTTTTTT.

The CDR3 sequence: CASSLWDFNTGELFF. For the CDR3, the DNA is TGTGCCAGCAGCTTGTGGGACTTCAACACCGGGGAGCTGTTTTTT. J is TRBJ2-2 and V is TRBV5-8; maybe TRBD2 (6 bases). Germline loops: CDR1 SGHTS, CDR2 YDEGEE. V dropped 1 base and J dropped 2 bases, with 9 bases sitting between them. The CDR3 is made up of 15 amino acids.

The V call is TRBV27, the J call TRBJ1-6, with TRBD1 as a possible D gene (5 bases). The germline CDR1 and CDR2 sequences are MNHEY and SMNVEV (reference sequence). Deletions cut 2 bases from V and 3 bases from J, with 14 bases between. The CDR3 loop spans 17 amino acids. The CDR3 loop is CASSLGWGRVYNSPLHF. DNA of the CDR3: TGTGCCAGCAGTTTAGGTTGGGGCAGGGTCTATAATTCACCCCTCCACTTT.

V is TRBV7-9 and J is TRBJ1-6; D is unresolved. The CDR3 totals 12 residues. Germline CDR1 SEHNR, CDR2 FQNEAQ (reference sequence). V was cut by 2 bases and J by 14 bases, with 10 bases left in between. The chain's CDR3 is CASSLNFGALHF. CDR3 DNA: TGTGCCAGCAGCTTAAATTTCGGGGCCCTCCACTTT. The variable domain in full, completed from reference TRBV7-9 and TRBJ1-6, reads DTGVSQNPRHKITKRGQNVTFRCDPISEHNRLYWYRQTLGQGPEFLTYFQNEAQLEKSRLLSDRFSAERPKGSFSTLEIQRTEQGDSAMYLCASSLNFGALHFGNGTRLTVT.

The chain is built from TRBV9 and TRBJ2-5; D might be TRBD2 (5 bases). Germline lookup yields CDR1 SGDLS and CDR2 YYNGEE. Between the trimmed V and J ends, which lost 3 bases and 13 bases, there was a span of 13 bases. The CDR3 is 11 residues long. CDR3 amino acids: CASSDGSTMYF. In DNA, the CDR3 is TGTGCCAGCAGCGATGGGAGTACCATGTACTTC. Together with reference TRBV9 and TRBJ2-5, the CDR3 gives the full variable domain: DSGVTQTPKHLITATGQRVTLRCSPRSGDLSVYWYQQSLDQGLQFLIQYYNGEERAKGNILERFSAQQFPDLHSELNLSSLELGDSALYFCASSDGSTMYFGPGTRLLVL.

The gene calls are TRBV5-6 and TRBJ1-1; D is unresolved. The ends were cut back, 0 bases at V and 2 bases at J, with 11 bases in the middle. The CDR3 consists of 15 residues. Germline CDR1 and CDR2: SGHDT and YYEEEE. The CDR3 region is CASSLGGMGNTEAFF. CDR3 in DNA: TGTGCCAGCAGCTTGGGCGGGATGGGAAACACTGAAGCTTTCTTT.

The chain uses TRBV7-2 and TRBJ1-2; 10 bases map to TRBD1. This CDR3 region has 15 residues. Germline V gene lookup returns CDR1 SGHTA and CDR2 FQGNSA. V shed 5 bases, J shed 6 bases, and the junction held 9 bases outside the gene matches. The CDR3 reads CASSTKPGTGDGYTF. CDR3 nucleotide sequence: TGTGCCAGCAGCACCAAGCCAGGGACAGGGGATGGCTACACCTTC.

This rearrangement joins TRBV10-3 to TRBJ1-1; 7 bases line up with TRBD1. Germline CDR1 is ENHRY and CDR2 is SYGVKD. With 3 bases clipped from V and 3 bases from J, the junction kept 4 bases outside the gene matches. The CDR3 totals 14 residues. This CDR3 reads CAISEHGQDTEAFF. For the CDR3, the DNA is TGTGCCATCAGTGAACACGGACAGGACACTGAAGCTTTCTTT.

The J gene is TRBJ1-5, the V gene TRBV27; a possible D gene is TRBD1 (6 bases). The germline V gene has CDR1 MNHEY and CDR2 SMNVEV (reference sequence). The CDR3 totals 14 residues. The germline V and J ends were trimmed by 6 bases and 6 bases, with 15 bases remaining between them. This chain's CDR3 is CASSSTGLSQPQHF. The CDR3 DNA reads TGTGCCAGCAGCTCTACAGGGCTGAGTCAGCCCCAGCATTTT.

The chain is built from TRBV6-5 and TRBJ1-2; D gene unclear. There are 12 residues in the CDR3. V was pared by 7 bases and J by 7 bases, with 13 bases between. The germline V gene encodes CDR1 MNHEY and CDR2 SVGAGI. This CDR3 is CASKTDSGGYTF. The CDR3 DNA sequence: TGTGCCAGCAAAACGGATTCGGGTGGCTACACCTTC.

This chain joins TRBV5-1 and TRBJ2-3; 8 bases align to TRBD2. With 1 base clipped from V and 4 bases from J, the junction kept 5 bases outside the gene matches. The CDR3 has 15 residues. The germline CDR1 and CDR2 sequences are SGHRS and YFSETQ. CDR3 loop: CASSLRGGQPDTQYF. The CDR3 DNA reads TGCGCCAGCAGCTTGCGGGGGGGCCAGCCAGATACGCAGTATTTT.